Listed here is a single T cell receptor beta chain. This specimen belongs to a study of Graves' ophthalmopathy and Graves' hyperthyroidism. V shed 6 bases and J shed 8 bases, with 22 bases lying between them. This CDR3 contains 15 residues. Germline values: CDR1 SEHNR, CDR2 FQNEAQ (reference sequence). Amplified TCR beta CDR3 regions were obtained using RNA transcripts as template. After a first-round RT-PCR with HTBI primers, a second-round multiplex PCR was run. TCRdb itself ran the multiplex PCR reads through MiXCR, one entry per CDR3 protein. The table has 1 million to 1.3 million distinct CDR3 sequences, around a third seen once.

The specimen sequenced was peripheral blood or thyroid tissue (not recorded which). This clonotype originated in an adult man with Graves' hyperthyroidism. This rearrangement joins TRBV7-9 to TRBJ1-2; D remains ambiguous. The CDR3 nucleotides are TGTGCCAGCAGGGACGGCTATGCCCCGTCGGACGGCTACACCTTC. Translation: CASRDGYAPSDGYTF.